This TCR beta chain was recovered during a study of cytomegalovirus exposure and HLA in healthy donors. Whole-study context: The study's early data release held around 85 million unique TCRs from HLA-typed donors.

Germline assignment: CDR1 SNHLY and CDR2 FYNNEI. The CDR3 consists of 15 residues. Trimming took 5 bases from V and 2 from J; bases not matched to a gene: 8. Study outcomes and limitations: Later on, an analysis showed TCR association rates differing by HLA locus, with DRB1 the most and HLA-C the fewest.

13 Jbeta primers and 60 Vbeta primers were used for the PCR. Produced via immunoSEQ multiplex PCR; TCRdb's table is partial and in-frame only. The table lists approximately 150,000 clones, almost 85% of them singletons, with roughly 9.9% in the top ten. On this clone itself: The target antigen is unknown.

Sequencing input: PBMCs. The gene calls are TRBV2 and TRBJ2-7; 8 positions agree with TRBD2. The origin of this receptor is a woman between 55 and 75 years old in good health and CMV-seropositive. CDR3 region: CASSTPRGRTYEQYF. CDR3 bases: TGTGCCAGCAGTACACCCCGCGGGAGGACCTACGAGCAGTACTTC.